This T cell receptor (beta chain) was retrieved from a study of blood T cell repertoires in COVID-19. Study overall: Spain, Italy and the United States supplied samples that represented acute and convalescent COVID-19.

This table comes from immunoSEQ multiplex PCR, and its TCRdb copy is limited to in-frame clones, with some not included. Among under 350,000 clones, approximately 88% were seen once, and the ten largest hold roughly 2.2%. The TCR comes from a man aged 50 to 59 with acute or convalescent COVID-19. Sequencing input: peripheral blood.

The CDR3 coding sequence is TGTGCCAGCAGGACGTCGAGAGGCTACACTGAAGCTTTCTTT. It translates to CASRTSRGYTEAFF. The chain carries TRBV2 and TRBJ1-1; no clear D. V was cut by 6 bases and J by 3 bases, with 14 bases left in between. The V gene's germline CDR1 is SNHLY and CDR2 FYNNEI. The CDR3 sequence is 14 residues long. Full variable domain (missing parts from reference TRBV2 and TRBJ1-1): EPEVTQTPSHQVTQMGQEVILRCVPISNHLYFYWYRQILGQKVEFLVSFYNNEISEKSEIFDDQFSVERPDGSNFTLKIRSTKLEDSAMYFCASRTSRGYTEAFFGQGTRLTVV.